This T cell receptor beta chain was sequenced during a study of blood T cell repertoires in COVID-19. The germline V gene has CDR1 KGHDR and CDR2 SFDVKD. The CDR3 is made up of 15 amino acids. The V segment lost 4 bases and the J segment 6 bases; nucleotides outside the gene matches: 4. Data came from immunoSEQ multiplex PCR; TCRdb stores just in-frame clones and leaves some out. The data show 350,000 to 400,000 clones, approximately 87% seen once. The sequence was collected from a woman aged 25 to 39 with acute COVID-19. The source material was PBMCs or T cells enriched from blood (not recorded which). This sequence joins TRBV24-1 and TRBJ1-3, with TRBD1 matching 11 bases. Written as DNA, the CDR3 is TGTGCCACCAGTGACCCGGGACAGGGGGAAAACACCATATATTTT. Translated: CATSDPGQGENTIYF.